Each of the 26 T cell receptor beta chains below was sequenced from the same sample in a study of cytomegalovirus exposure and HLA in healthy donors. Assay: immunoSEQ multiplex PCR; the TCRdb copy retains only in-frame clones and omits some. The sample has 120,000 to 150,000 clones, around 85% seen once. Material: PBMCs. Receptors originate from a man aged 18 to 30 in good health and CMV-seronegative.

This rearrangement joins TRBV18 to TRBJ2-5; D may be TRBD2 (5 bases). Germline V lookup: CDR1 KGHSH, CDR2 LQKENI. This CDR3 is built from 17 residues. Deletions cut 0 bases from V and 6 bases from J, with 20 bases between. Here the CDR3 DNA reads TGTGCCAGCTCACCACCGATTGGAGGAGCTGGTAGGCAGACCCAGTACTTC. Protein product: CASSPPIGGAGRQTQYF.

This sequence joins TRBV11-2 and TRBJ2-5; 12 bases are shared with TRBD1. Germline CDR1 reads SGHAT; CDR2 reads FQNNGV. CDR3 size: 16 residues. Unmatched junction bases numbered 9, after V lost 5 bases and J lost 5 bases. DNA of the CDR3: TGTGCCAGCAGCACTCCGGGACAGGGGGCCTTGGAGACCCAGTACTTC. This codes for CASSTPGQGALETQYF.

The chain recombines TRBV19 with TRBJ1-3, with TRBD1 as a possible D gene (5 bases). CDR1 and CDR2 from the germline V gene are LNHDA and SQIVND (reference sequence). CDR3 length: 15 amino acids. Deletions cut 7 bases from V and 0 bases from J, with 13 bases between. The CDR3 coding sequence is TGTGCCAGTATCGGGGGATATAGCTCTGGAAACACCATATATTTT. This sequence encodes CASIGGYSSGNTIYF.

CDR3 in DNA: TGCGCCAGCAGCCAAGTGGGACAGGGGACCCGTGAAGCTTTCTTT. Translated: CASSQVGQGTREAFF. V gene TRBV4-1 combines with J gene TRBJ1-1; 10 nucleotides match TRBD1. CDR1 and CDR2 from the germline V gene are MGHRA and YSYEKL. Trimming took 1 base from V and 7 from J; bases not matched to a gene: 6. CDR3 length: 15 amino acids.

This clone came up once. The V and J genes are TRBV5-6 and TRBJ2-3, with D unclear. The CDR3 contains 15 residues. The V gene lost 4 bases and the J gene lost 0 bases, with 12 bases spanning the gap. Germline assignment: CDR1 SGHDT and CDR2 YYEEEE. In DNA, the CDR3 is TGTGCCAGCAGCCGGAATATGAGGAGCACAGATACGCAGTATTTT. Encoded protein: CASSRNMRSTDTQYF.

This clone was seen once. The CDR3 here is CASSVSYNEQFF. As DNA, the CDR3 is TGTGCCAGCTCGGTGTCGTACAATGAGCAGTTCTTC. The chain recombines TRBV28 with TRBJ2-1, with D hard to call. The CDR3 loop spans 12 amino acids. The germline V and J ends were trimmed by 8 bases and 4 bases, with 9 bases remaining between them. CDR1 is MDHEN and CDR2 is SYDVKM in the germline V gene. The full variable domain, completed using reference TRBV28 and TRBJ2-1, is DVKVTQSSRYLVKRTGEKVFLECVQDMDHENMFWYRQDPGLGLRLIYFSYDVKMKEKGDIPEGYSVSREKKERFSLILESASTNQTSMYLCASSVSYNEQFFGPGTRLTVL.

This clone was seen only once. The CDR3 bases are TGCGCCAGCAGCCAGGGGGACAGGGTGGTGGGCGAGCAGTACTTC. As protein: CASSQGDRVVGEQYF. The chain has TRBV5-1 and TRBJ2-7; TRBD1 matches 9 bases. CDR3 length: 15 residues. The trim removed 4 bases at V and 6 bases at J, leaving 11 bases unmatched. Germline values: CDR1 SGHRS, CDR2 YFSETQ. Combining the CDR3 with reference TRBV5-1 and TRBJ2-7 gives the whole variable domain KAGVTQTPRYLIKTRGQQVTLSCSPISGHRSVSWYQQTPGQGLQFLFEYFSETQRNKGNFPGRFSGRQFSNSRSEMNVSTLELGDSALYLCASSQGDRVVGEQYFGPGTRLTVT.

The chain couples TRBV2 to TRBJ2-1, with no clear D. V lost 5 bases and J 5 bases, leaving 10 bases between the germline ends. This CDR3 has 13 residues. Germline CDR1 SNHLY, CDR2 FYNNEI. CDR3: CASSRHSDNEQFF. The CDR3 DNA reads as TGTGCCAGCAGTCGTCACAGTGACAATGAGCAGTTCTTC.

The chain combines TRBV19 with TRBJ2-7; a possible D gene is TRBD1 (6 bases). CDR1 and CDR2 (germline): LNHDA, SQIVND (reference sequence). This CDR3 contains 13 residues. Trimming removed 6 bases at V and 3 bases at J, with 12 bases between. The chain's CDR3 is CASSPGTIYEQYF. The CDR3 DNA reads TGTGCCAGTAGCCCCGGGACAATCTACGAGCAGTACTTC. Filled out from reference TRBV19 and TRBJ2-7, the complete variable domain reads DGGITQSPKYLFRKEGQNVTLSCEQNLNHDAMYWYRQDPGQGLRLIYYSQIVNDFQKGDIAEGYSVSREKKESFPLTVTSAQKNPTAFYLCASSPGTIYEQYFGPGTRLTVT.

The chain uses TRBV10-3 and TRBJ2-1; TRBD2 matches at 9 bases. CDR3 size: 15 residues. V lost 0 bases to trimming and J lost 7 bases; unmatched junction nucleotides: 4. CDR1 ENHRY and CDR2 SYGVKD come from the germline V gene. The CDR3 sequence is CAISESAGGTNEQFF. For the CDR3, the DNA is TGTGCCATCAGTGAGTCGGCGGGAGGGACAAATGAGCAGTTCTTC.

This chain links TRBV6-1 with TRBJ1-5; 7 bases agree with TRBD1. Unmatched junction bases numbered 4, after V lost 6 bases and J lost 2 bases. CDR3 size: 14 residues. Germline loops: CDR1 MNHNS, CDR2 SASEGT. CDR3 DNA sequence: TGTGCCAGCAGCTGGGACAGTGGCAATCAGCCCCAGCATTTT. It translates to CASSWDSGNQPQHF.

This clone has only one observation. The chain uses TRBV28 and TRBJ1-1, with TRBD1 matching over 10 bases. The CDR3 spans 15 residues. With 5 bases clipped from V and 3 bases from J, the junction kept 6 bases outside the gene matches. Germline V gene sequence: CDR1 MDHEN, CDR2 SYDVKM. CDR3 sequence reads: CASSAYGQGDTEAFF. CDR3 in DNA: TGTGCCAGCAGTGCGTATGGACAGGGGGACACTGAAGCTTTCTTT.

The chain employs TRBV5-6 and TRBJ1-1; 11 bases align to TRBD1. Germline-derived CDR1 and CDR2 are SGHDT and YYEEEE. The CDR3 runs to 16 residues. V lost 4 bases, J lost 6 bases, and 11 bases stayed unmatched. The chain's CDR3 is CASSPPDRGRRPEAFF. CDR3 nucleotides: TGTGCCAGCAGCCCCCCGGACAGGGGGCGGCGGCCTGAAGCTTTCTTT.

The rearrangement uses TRBV28 and TRBJ2-2, with 7 bases aligning to TRBD1. Germline values: CDR1 MDHEN, CDR2 SYDVKM. With V trimmed by 3 bases and J by 7 bases, 8 bases remained unmatched. The CDR3 runs 15 residues. CDR3 sequence (DNA): TGTGCCAGCAGTTTCTACTTGACAGGGCTCGGGGAGCTGTTTTTT. Protein sequence: CASSFYLTGLGELFF.

V and J are TRBV6-5 and TRBJ2-7, with TRBD2 matching 7 bases. Germline trimming cut 4 bases from V and 5 bases from J; bases unmatched to any gene: 11. The germline gives CDR1 MNHEY, CDR2 SVGAGI. This CDR3 contains 15 residues. The CDR3 loop is CASSSQGGPSHEQYF. The CDR3 DNA reads as TGTGCCAGCAGTTCTCAGGGAGGGCCTTCCCACGAGCAGTACTTC.

The chain combines TRBV5-8 with TRBJ1-1; no clear D. Germline CDR1 reads SGHTS; CDR2 reads YDEGEE. V was shortened by 0 bases and J by 11 bases, with 5 bases between the two germline ends. The CDR3 spans 10 residues. This CDR3 reads CASSLVLAFF. Written as DNA, the CDR3 is TGTGCCAGCAGCTTGGTTCTGGCTTTCTTT.

The chain recombines TRBV27 with TRBJ1-1, with D perhaps matching TRBD1 (5 bases). The CDR3 spans 14 residues. Trimming removed 7 bases from V and 2 bases from J, with 14 bases in between. Germline V CDR1 and CDR2: MNHEY, SMNVEV (reference sequence). CDR3 sequence reads: CASIRSGVNTEAFF. The CDR3 region has the DNA TGTGCCAGCATCAGGTCGGGGGTCAACACTGAAGCTTTCTTT.

This chain links TRBV4-2 with TRBJ1-2; TRBD1 agrees at 8 bases. The CDR3 is 16 residues long. J lost 5 bases, V lost 0 bases, and 8 bases had no gene match. The germline CDR1 and CDR2 sequences are LGHNA and YNFKEQ. The DNA for the CDR3 is TGTGCCAGCAGCCAAGATCCCGGACAGGGAGGGTATGGCTACACCTTC. Its protein is CASSQDPGQGGYGYTF.

In this sample, this clone turned up a few times. The rearrangement joins TRBV30 to TRBJ2-2, with D tentatively TRBD2 (5 bases). CDR3 length: 19 residues. Germline assignment: CDR1 GTSNPN and CDR2 SVGIG (reference sequence). V was pared by 4 bases and J by 0 bases, with 24 bases between. Here the CDR3 reads CAWMDGWPFSEANTGELFF. CDR3 sequence (DNA): TGTGCCTGGATGGATGGATGGCCCTTTAGCGAAGCGAACACCGGGGAGCTGTTTTTT. Together with reference TRBV30 and TRBJ2-2, the CDR3 gives the full variable domain: SQTIHQWPATLVQPVGSPLSLECTVEGTSNPNLYWYRQAAGRGLQLLFYSVGIGQISSEVPQNLSASRPQDRQFILSSKKLLLSDSGFYLCAWMDGWPFSEANTGELFFGEGSRLTVL.

The chain links TRBV5-4 to TRBJ2-1, with 14 nucleotides matching TRBD2. The germline CDR1 and CDR2 sequences are SGHNT and YYREEE (reference sequence). V gave up 8 bases and J gave up 1 base; unmatched junction bases: 5. The CDR3 sequence is 16 residues long. CDR3 DNA: TGTGCCAGTTCGACTAGCGGGGGGGCGTCCTACAATGAGCAGTTCTTC. It is translated as CASSTSGGASYNEQFF.

This chain links TRBV6-5 with TRBJ2-3; no definite D call. CDR1 is MNHEY, CDR2 SVGAGI, per germline. V gave up 0 bases and J gave up 2 bases, with 9 bases separating them. CDR3 length: 15 amino acids. The CDR3 DNA sequence: TGTGCCAGCAGTTACTCCCGGTTCCACACAGATACGCAGTATTTT. Its protein product is CASSYSRFHTDTQYF.

This chain joins TRBV11-2 and TRBJ2-1; 10 positions agree with TRBD2. The V gene's germline CDR1 is SGHAT and CDR2 FQNNGV. V shed 1 base and J 9 bases; nucleotides not matched to a gene: 15. The CDR3 totals 18 residues. The CDR3 coding sequence is TGTGCCAGCAGCTTAGTTCACCCCGGGACTAGCGCTCGGGTTGAGCAGTTCTTC. Its translation: CASSLVHPGTSARVEQFF. The whole variable domain, remainder taken from reference TRBV11-2 and TRBJ2-1, is EAGVAQSPRYKIIEKRQSVAFWCNPISGHATLYWYQQILGQGPKLLIQFQNNGVVDDSQLPKDRFSAERLKGVDSTLKIQPAKLEDSAVYLCASSLVHPGTSARVEQFFGPGTRLTVL.

The chain is built from TRBV12-5 and TRBJ2-5; TRBD2 matches 7 bases. The J segment lost 1 base and the V segment lost 0 bases, leaving 14 bases of the junction unmatched. The germline V gene has CDR1 LGHNT and CDR2 FRNRAP. The CDR3 sequence is 19 residues long. CDR3 sequence: CASGLVLVMGGSLQETQYF. Here the CDR3 DNA reads TGTGCTAGTGGTTTGGTACTAGTGATGGGGGGGTCGCTCCAAGAGACCCAGTACTTC. The full variable domain, completed using reference TRBV12-5 and TRBJ2-5, is DARVTQTPRHKVTEMGQEVTMRCQPILGHNTVFWYRQTMMQGLELLAYFRNRAPLDDSGMPKDRFSAEMPDATLATLKIQPSEPRDSAVYFCASGLVLVMGGSLQETQYFGPGTRLLVL.

This clone was found a few times. This chain joins TRBV4-1 and TRBJ2-5; the D is unclear. CDR1 and CDR2 from the germline V gene are MGHRA and YSYEKL. The CDR3 length is 13 residues. The V end lost 2 bases, the J end lost 5 bases, and 9 bases lay between the germline ends. This CDR3 is CASSQSTEETQYF. CDR3 DNA: TGCGCCAGCAGCCAATCAACAGAGGAGACCCAGTACTTC.

The V gene is TRBV7-2, the J gene TRBJ1-5; weak D call: TRBD1 (5 bases). Trimming cost V 5 bases and J 6 bases, with 11 bases left between them. Germline CDR1 is SGHTA and CDR2 is FQGNSA. The CDR3 covers 13 residues. CDR3 residues: CASSPGVAQPQHF. The CDR3 DNA follows: TGTGCCAGCAGCCCGGGGGTGGCTCAGCCCCAGCATTTT. Combining the CDR3 with reference TRBV7-2 and TRBJ1-5 gives the whole variable domain GAGVSQSPSNKVTEKGKDVELRCDPISGHTALYWYRQSLGQGLEFLIYFQGNSAPDKSGLPSDRFSAERTGGSVSTLTIQRTQQEDSAVYLCASSPGVAQPQHFGDGTRLSIL.

Only one count was recorded for this clone. The J gene is TRBJ2-7, the V gene TRBV28; D ambiguous. Germline values: CDR1 MDHEN, CDR2 SYDVKM. This CDR3 is 12 amino acids long. V was shortened by 6 bases and J by 5 bases, with 11 bases between the two germline ends. The CDR3 sequence: CASSFEQNEQYF. CDR3 sequence (DNA): TGTGCCAGCAGCTTCGAACAGAACGAGCAGTACTTC.